This T cell receptor beta chain was documented in a study of blood T cells in healthy people across ages. Germline loops: CDR1 SGHRS, CDR2 YFSETQ. This CDR3 contains 13 residues. PCR was performed a second time for roughly 7 to 12 cycles using a sample-barcoded 5' primer and a J-beta primer mix. One entry per CDR3 protein results from TCRdb running MiXCR on the 5' RACE reads. The data hold a few hundred thousand distinct CDR3 sequences, with approximately 52% observed a single time. The material sequenced was blood. The receptor was derived from a man aged 55 to 70 in good health. This chain joins TRBV5-1 and TRBJ2-7; possibly TRBD2 for D (6 bases). TRBJ2-5 matches the DNA end more closely, so the J call is doubtful. Here the CDR3 reads CASSWTRDGTQYF. The CDR3 nucleotides are TGCGCCAGCAGCTGGACGCGGGACGGGACCCAGTACTTC.